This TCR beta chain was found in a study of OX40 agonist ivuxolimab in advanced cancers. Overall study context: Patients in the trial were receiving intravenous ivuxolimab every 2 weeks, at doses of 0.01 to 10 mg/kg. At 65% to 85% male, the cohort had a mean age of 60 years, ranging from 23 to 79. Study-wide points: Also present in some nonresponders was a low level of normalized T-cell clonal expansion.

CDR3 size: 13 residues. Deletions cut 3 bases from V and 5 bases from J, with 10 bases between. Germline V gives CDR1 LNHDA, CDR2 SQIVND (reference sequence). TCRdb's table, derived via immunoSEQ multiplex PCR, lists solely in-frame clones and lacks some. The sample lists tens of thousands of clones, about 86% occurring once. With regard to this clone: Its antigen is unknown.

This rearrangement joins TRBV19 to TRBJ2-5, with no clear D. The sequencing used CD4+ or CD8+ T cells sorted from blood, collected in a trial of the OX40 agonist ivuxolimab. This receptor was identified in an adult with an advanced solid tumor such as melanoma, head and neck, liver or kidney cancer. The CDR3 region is CASSIRGTETQYF. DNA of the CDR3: TGTGCCAGTAGTATCCGCGGTACGGAGACCCAGTACTTC.